This paragraph covers one TCR beta chain sequence. Measured with immunoSEQ multiplex PCR; TCRdb has only the in-frame clones, and not every one. In the table there are more than 70,000 clones, around 97% of which are singletons. The CDR3 extends over 12 amino acids. Trimming took 5 bases from V and 4 from J, leaving 8 bases between them. The germline V gene encodes CDR1 SEHNR and CDR2 FQNEAQ (reference sequence). The sample comes from a study of technical replicates of blood from several donors. Sequences were obtained from T cells isolated from PBMCs. The J gene is TRBJ1-2, the V gene TRBV7-9; unclear D gene. The sequence came from a human donor in good health. CDR3 amino acids: CASSEASYGYTF. CDR3 nucleotides: TGTGCCAGCAGCGAAGCAAGCTATGGCTACACCTTC.